This TCR beta chain was sequenced in a study of blood T cells in healthy people across ages. The study's findings and limits: Compared with aged donors, long-lived donors showed fewer expanded clones, suggesting selection.

A second 7 to 11 cycle PCR used barcoded and J-beta primers. TCRdb redid the calling of the 5' RACE reads with MiXCR, one entry per CDR3 protein. The table shows 2 million or so distinct CDR3 sequences, with around half occurring only once. This CDR3 is built from 14 residues. CDR1 MNHEY and CDR2 SVGAGI come from the germline V gene. V dropped 6 bases and J dropped 5 bases, with 16 bases sitting between them. About this clonotype: What it binds is not known.

The V and J genes are TRBV6-5 and TRBJ1-2; D not resolved. Sample: blood. This receptor was taken from a woman between 40 and 55 years old in good health. Here the CDR3 reads CASSPDASYYGYTF. In DNA form, the CDR3 reads TGTGCCAGCAGCCCCGACGCGTCCTATTATGGCTACACCTTC.